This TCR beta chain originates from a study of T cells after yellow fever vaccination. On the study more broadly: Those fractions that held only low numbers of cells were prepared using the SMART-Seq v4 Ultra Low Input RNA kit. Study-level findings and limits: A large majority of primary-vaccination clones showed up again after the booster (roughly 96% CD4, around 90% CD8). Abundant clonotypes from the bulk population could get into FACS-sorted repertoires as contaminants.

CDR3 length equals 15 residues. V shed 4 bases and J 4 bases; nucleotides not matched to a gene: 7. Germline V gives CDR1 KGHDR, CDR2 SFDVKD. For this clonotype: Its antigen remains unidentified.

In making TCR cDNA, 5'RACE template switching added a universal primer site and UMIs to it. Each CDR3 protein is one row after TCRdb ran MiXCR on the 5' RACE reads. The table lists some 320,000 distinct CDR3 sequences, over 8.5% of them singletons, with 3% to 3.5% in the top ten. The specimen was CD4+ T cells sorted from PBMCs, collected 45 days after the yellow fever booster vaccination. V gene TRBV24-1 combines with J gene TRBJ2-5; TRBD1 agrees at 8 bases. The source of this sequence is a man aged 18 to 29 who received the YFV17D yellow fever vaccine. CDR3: CATSDARTGPETQYF. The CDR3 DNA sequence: TGTGCCACCAGTGACGCCCGGACAGGGCCAGAGACCCAGTACTTC.